This T cell receptor beta chain stems from a study of cytomegalovirus exposure and HLA in healthy donors. Researchers ran the PCR with 60 Vbeta and 13 Jbeta primers. Profiled with immunoSEQ multiplex PCR; TCRdb holds only in-frame clones, not every one. This table has about 160,000 clones, more than 60% appearing once. Study findings and constraints: An analysis was carried out at a later point. It showed that HLA-associated TCR beta chains were more clonally expanded than equally common non-associated chains. It was reported that the classifier diagnosed cytomegalovirus status with high specificity and sensitivity in both the original and validation cohorts. An analysis that came later showed most CMV-associated TCR beta chains appearing HLA-restricted.

The V segment lost 5 bases and the J segment 8 bases; nucleotides outside the gene matches: 6. Per germline, CDR1 SGHNT and CDR2 YENEEA. The CDR3 runs 14 residues. Of note for this clone: Its specificity is unknown.

This clonotype was obtained from a woman in her thirties in good health and CMV-seronegative. What was sequenced was PBMCs. The rearrangement joins TRBV11-3 to TRBJ2-1; 10 nucleotides agree with TRBD1. CDR3 in DNA: TGTGCCAGCAGCCCGCCCGACAGGGGGCATGAGCAGTTCTTC. Translated: CASSPPDRGHEQFF.